Presented here are 7 T cell receptor beta chains from one specimen sequenced in a study of T-cell reconstitution after alpha-beta-depleted transplantation in children. Unique molecular identifiers featured in how the TCRbeta library was prepared. MiXCR was run by TCRdb on the PCR reads, yielding one entry per CDR3 protein. The sample lists 200,000 or so distinct CDR3 sequences, roughly 7% occurring once. The starting material was PBMCs, obtained before TCRalphabeta/CD19-depleted stem cell transplant. These TCRs come from a boy under 10 years old with acute lymphoblastic leukemia, due to receive a stem cell transplant.

In this sample, this clonotype turned up a few times. The V and J genes are TRBV11-3 and TRBJ2-1, with 7 bases matching TRBD2. This CDR3 contains 16 residues. The V and J ends lost 5 bases and 6 bases, in that order; junction bases with no gene match: 13. Looked up from germline, CDR1 is SGHNT and CDR2 is YENEEA. DNA of the CDR3: TGTGCCAGCAGCGTAAAACTAGCGCCGATGGGCAATGAGCAGTTCTTC. It codes for CASSVKLAPMGNEQFF.

Ten or more counts support this clonotype. V usage is TRBV7-9 and J usage is TRBJ2-4; D is tentatively TRBD1 or TRBD2 (5 bases each). Germline V gene lookup returns CDR1 SEHNR and CDR2 FQNEAQ (reference sequence). The germline V and J ends were trimmed by 2 bases and 0 bases, with 11 bases remaining between them. This CDR3 spans 16 amino acids. The CDR3, as DNA: TGTGCCAGCAGCTTATACCCCGGGACAGCCAAAAACATTCAGTACTTC. Protein product: CASSLYPGTAKNIQYF. Based on the CDR3 plus reference TRBV7-9 and TRBJ2-4, the full variable domain is DTGVSQNPRHKITKRGQNVTFRCDPISEHNRLYWYRQTLGQGPEFLTYFQNEAQLEKSRLLSDRFSAERPKGSFSTLEIQRTEQGDSAMYLCASSLYPGTAKNIQYFGAGTRLSVL.

V usage is TRBV2 and J usage is TRBJ2-7, with D uncertain. The V and J ends lost 5 bases and 5 bases respectively, with 7 bases between them. CDR1 SNHLY and CDR2 FYNNEI come from the germline V gene. There are 11 residues in the CDR3. In nucleotides, the CDR3 is TGTGCCAGCAGTTACCGGGACGAGCAGTACTTC. Translation: CASSYRDEQYF.

This clonotype was seen ten or more times. The chain has TRBV5-4 and TRBJ2-2, with D uncertain. There are 12 residues in the CDR3. Between the trimmed V and J ends, which lost 2 bases and 4 bases, there was a span of 3 bases. Germline V gene lookup returns CDR1 SGHNT and CDR2 YYREEE (reference sequence). In DNA, the CDR3 is TGTGCCAGCAGCTTCACCACCGGGGAGCTGTTTTTT. Translation: CASSFTTGELFF.

This clonotype showed up many times. The CDR3: CASSQDPQGEDTQYF. The CDR3 bases are TGCGCCAGCAGCCAAGATCCCCAGGGCGAGGATACGCAGTATTTT. The V and J genes are TRBV4-3 and TRBJ2-3, with D maybe TRBD1 (5 bases). The CDR3 consists of 15 residues. V lost 0 bases and J lost 6, with 13 bases in between. The V gene's germline CDR1 is LGHNA and CDR2 YSLEER.

This clonotype occurred a few times. V gene TRBV27 combines with J gene TRBJ2-3; 10 positions agree with TRBD2. The V gene's germline CDR1 is MNHEY and CDR2 SMNVEV (reference sequence). The CDR3 is 15 amino acids. V lost 4 bases to trimming and J lost 5 bases; unmatched junction nucleotides: 6. CDR3 nucleotide sequence: TGTGCCAGCAGTTGGGGAGCTAGCGGGGGAGATACGCAGTATTTT. As protein: CASSWGASGGDTQYF.

This clonotype was found a few times. The chain couples TRBV3-1 to TRBJ2-1; 11 bases align to TRBD2. The germline gives CDR1 LGHDT, CDR2 YNNKEL (reference sequence). The length of the CDR3 is 14 residues. V lost 5 bases to trimming and J lost 8 bases; unmatched junction nucleotides: 5. The CDR3 sequence: CASSRLAGKDEQFF. The DNA for the CDR3 is TGTGCCAGCAGCAGACTAGCGGGAAAGGATGAGCAGTTCTTC.